One T cell receptor (beta chain) is described in this entry. The clone's antigen remains unknown. Per-base qualities were not stored, and no clone one base away is much larger. The source of the sample is a study of tumor-infiltrating lymphocytes in primary liver carcinoma (dated by TCRdb to about 2017). General notes on the study: The five patients, three men and two women aged 30 to 69 years, had hepatocellular carcinoma (four) or combined HCC and intrahepatic cholangiocarcinoma (one). Tumors of the five patients were stage T1-T3 N0M0 with maximum diameters of about 4.2 to 10 cm. Samples yielded roughly 3.5 to 7.13 million productive TCRbeta reads; read depth did not differ significantly between tissue types. TCRbeta repertoire sequencing, expression microarrays and whole-exome sequencing were combined in the study across five regions of each liver tumor, with adjacent normal tissue and blood also included. TCRbeta repertoire sequencing covered 35 specimens from 5 patients: about 25 tumor regions, 5 adjacent noncancerous liver tissues and 5 peripheral blood samples. Technical replicate repertoires showed high reproducibility, with mean shared-clone rates roughly 0.87 and correlation coefficients above 0.95. Study-level results and caveats: With just a handful of patients in the study, the authors point out that the findings should be validated in a larger study. Repertoire overlap was found to be higher between tumor regions (mean about 35%) than between tumor-adjacent (around 17%) or tumor-blood (about 14%) pairs, consistent with antigen-driven expansion. The top 250 clones accounted for a significantly greater share of the repertoire in tumors than in blood (p = 0.039). Only the TCR beta chain was sequenced, so true repertoire diversity is likely underestimated because unpaired alpha chains were not captured. Since the samples were bulk and unsorted, there was no way to compare CD4+ and CD8+ T cell repertoires.

Without any cell sorting, total RNA and DNA were co-extracted from about 20-30 mg of bulk tissue using the AllPrep DNA/RNA mini kit. Between late 2015 and early 2016, about five patients in China with histopathologically diagnosed primary liver carcinoma had their tumors surgically resected. Chronic HBV infection was present in the patients, and the patients were treatment-naive at sampling. Fresh tumor and adjacent tissue pieces were bisected; one half was stored in RNAlater at -80°C, the other sent for histology. Taken from cysteine to phenylalanine, the CDR3 has 14 residues. Only the CDR3 region is kept as DNA, spanning 42 bases read in frame from base 1. Cut back by 8 bases and 3 bases, the V and J ends lie 13 bases apart. From the germline V gene, CDR1 is SGHVS and CDR2 is FNYEAQ. A constant-region primer and ProtoScript II reverse transcriptase were used to reverse-transcribe TCRbeta-specific cDNA from about 0.55 ug total RNA. Construction of the TCRbeta libraries relied on three nested rounds of multiplex PCR, following a slightly modified ARM-PCR procedure. Multiplex TRBV1-TRBV30 forward primers and a Cbeta reverse primer were used in the first two PCR rounds, each of which was run for 9 to 11 cycles. A final 25-cycle PCR with Deep VentR polymerase added sample barcodes and Illumina adapters. Amplicons of 200-500 bp were gel-purified with a QIAquick gel extraction kit before sequencing. The TCRbeta amplicons were sequenced with 250-bp paired-end reads on an Illumina HiSeq 2500. As for the original processing: Trimmomatic v0.33 was used to quality-trim the reads, and FLASH v1.2.11 was used to merge paired reads so that full CDR3 sequences could be recovered. V, D and J germline segments were assigned to the rearranged TCRbeta sequences using MiGEC v1.2.1b. Clonotype statistics and Shannon-Wiener diversity indices were computed with VDJtools v1.0.0. To reduce sampling bias, subsequent analyses other than the diversity analysis used only the 250 most abundant clonotypes in each sample. TCRdb trimmed the raw reads at Q25, called clones with MiXCR and kept productive beta chains. Entries are consolidated by CDR3 protein sequence, retaining the most common genes and DNA. The V and J calls reflect TCRdb's pipeline rather than the authors' work. The sample table contains 95,000 to 150,000 distinct CDR3 sequences; only one count was recorded for roughly 70% of them. About 8% of the sample is taken by the ten largest.

The chain uses TRBV7-6 and TRBJ1-4, with no reliable assignment of the D segment. The sequencing input was tumor-adjacent normal liver tissue. This TCR was recovered from a woman aged 60-75 years with primary liver carcinoma and hepatitis B virus infection. At the DNA level, the sequence is TGTGCCAGCTCGCCGGGTGCGGCTAATGAAAAACTGTTTTTT. This codes for CASSPGAANEKLFF. With all but the CDR3 taken from the reference TRBV7-6 and TRBJ1-4 genes, the full variable domain is: GAGVSQSPRYKVTKRGQDVALRCDPISGHVSLYWYRQALGQGPEFLTYFNYEAQQDKSGLPNDRFSAERPEGSISTLTIQRTEQRDSAMYRCASSPGAANEKLFFGSGTQLSVL.